Given below is one T cell receptor (beta chain) in context. Antigen specificity is unknown. The record originates from a study of vaccination and CD4 T cells after COVID-19. Background on the study: Control wells got either CEFX epitopes, HIV-1 Nef peptides, or no peptide at all. Study findings and constraints: Going from approximately 21 to 38, median SARS-CoV-2-reactive clonotypes did not rise significantly.

Stated treatment: 10-day PBMC culture with coronavirus spike peptide pools or control peptides (ViraFEST assay). The authors cultured two million PBMCs per well with about 10 IU/ml IL-2 and approximately 10 ug/ml peptide pools. Looked up from germline, CDR1 is MNHEY and CDR2 is SVGAGI. This CDR3 region has 15 residues. V was trimmed by 0 bases and J by 12 bases, leaving 20 bases between them. With the Oncomine TCR Beta short-read assay, DNA from cultured CD4+ T cells was sequenced. Once CD4+ T cells had been cultured, genomic DNA was extracted from them. Each CDR3 protein is one row after TCRdb ran MiXCR on the PCR reads. Here the sample spans several thousand distinct CDR3 sequences, 80% being singletons.

The chain links TRBV6-5 to TRBJ1-1; D unclear. Sequencing was carried out using CD4+ T cells from blood, cultured in vitro. The TCR comes from a human donor who had recovered from COVID-19. CDR3 in DNA: TGTGCCAGCAGTTACTCGCCTTTTACTTCGCCATCTACTTTCTTT. Protein: CASSYSPFTSPSTFF.